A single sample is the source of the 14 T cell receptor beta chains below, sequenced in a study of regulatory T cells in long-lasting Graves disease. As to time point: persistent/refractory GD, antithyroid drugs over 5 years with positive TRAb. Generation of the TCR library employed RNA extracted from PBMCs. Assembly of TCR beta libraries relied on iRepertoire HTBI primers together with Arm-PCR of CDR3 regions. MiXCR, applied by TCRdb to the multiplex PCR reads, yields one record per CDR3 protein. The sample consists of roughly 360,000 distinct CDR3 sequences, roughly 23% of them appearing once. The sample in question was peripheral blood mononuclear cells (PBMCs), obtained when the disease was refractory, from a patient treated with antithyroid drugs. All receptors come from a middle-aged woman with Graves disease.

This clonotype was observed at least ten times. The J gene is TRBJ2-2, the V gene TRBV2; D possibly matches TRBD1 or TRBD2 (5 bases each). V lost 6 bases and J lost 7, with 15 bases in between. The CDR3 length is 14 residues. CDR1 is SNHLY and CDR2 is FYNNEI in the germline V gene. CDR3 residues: CASSQGDGIGELFF. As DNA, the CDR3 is TGTGCCAGCAGCCAGGGAGATGGGATCGGGGAGCTGTTTTTT.

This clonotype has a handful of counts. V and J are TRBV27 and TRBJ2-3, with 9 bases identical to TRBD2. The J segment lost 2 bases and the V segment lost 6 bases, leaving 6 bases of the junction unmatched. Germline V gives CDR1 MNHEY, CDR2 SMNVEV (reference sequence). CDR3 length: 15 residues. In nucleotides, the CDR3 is TGTGCCAGCAGCCCGGGACTAGCCCTCACAGATACGCAGTATTTT. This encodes CASSPGLALTDTQYF.

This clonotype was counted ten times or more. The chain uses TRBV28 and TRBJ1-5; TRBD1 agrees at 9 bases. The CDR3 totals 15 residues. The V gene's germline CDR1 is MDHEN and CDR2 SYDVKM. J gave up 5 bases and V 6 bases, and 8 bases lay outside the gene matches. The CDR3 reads CASSYSDRGDQPQHF. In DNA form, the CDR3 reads TGTGCCAGCAGCTATTCGGACAGGGGAGATCAGCCCCAGCATTTT.

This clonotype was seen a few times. The CDR3, as DNA: TGTGCCAGCAGCTTAGCGCGGCTAGCGGGAGGGTTAGATACGCAGTATTTT. Its translation: CASSLARLAGGLDTQYF. V usage is TRBV7-2 and J usage is TRBJ2-3; the match to TRBD2 covers 12 bases. The CDR3 consists of 17 residues. V lost 0 bases, J lost 5 bases, and 6 bases stayed unmatched. Germline assignment: CDR1 SGHTA and CDR2 FQGNSA. Looking up the rest from reference TRBV7-2 and TRBJ2-3 gives the full variable domain: GAGVSQSPSNKVTEKGKDVELRCDPISGHTALYWYRQSLGQGLEFLIYFQGNSAPDKSGLPSDRFSAERTGGSVSTLTIQRTQQEDSAVYLCASSLARLAGGLDTQYFGPGTRLTVL.

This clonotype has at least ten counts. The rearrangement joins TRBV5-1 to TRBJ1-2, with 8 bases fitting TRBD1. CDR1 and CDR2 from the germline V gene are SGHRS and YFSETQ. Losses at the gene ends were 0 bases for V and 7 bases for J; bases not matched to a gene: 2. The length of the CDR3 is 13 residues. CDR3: CASSLDRGTGYTF. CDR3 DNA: TGCGCCAGCAGCTTGGACAGGGGGACTGGCTACACCTTC. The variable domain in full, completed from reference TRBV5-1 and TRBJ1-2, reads KAGVTQTPRYLIKTRGQQVTLSCSPISGHRSVSWYQQTPGQGLQFLFEYFSETQRNKGNFPGRFSGRQFSNSRSEMNVSTLELGDSALYLCASSLDRGTGYTFGSGTRLTVV.

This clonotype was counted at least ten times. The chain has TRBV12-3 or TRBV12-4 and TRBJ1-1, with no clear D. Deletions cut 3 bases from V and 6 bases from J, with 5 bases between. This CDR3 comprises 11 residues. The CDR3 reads CASSFSPEAFF. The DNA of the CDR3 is TGTGCCAGCAGTTTTAGTCCTGAAGCTTTCTTT.

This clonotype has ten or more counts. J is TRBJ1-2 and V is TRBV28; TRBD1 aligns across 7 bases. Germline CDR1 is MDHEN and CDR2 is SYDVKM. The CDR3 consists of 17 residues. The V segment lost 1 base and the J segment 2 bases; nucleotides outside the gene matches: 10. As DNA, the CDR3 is TGTGCCAGCAGTTTATCGACAGGGATTGTATTAAACTATGGCTACACCTTC. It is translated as CASSLSTGIVLNYGYTF.

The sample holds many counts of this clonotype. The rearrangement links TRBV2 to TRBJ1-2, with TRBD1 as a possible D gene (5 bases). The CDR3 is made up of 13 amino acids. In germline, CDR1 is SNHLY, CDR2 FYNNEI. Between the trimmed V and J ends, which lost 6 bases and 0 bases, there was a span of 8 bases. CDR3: CASSLQANYGYTF. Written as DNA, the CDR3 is TGTGCCAGCAGCCTACAGGCTAACTATGGCTACACCTTC. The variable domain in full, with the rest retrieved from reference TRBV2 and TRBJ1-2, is EPEVTQTPSHQVTQMGQEVILRCVPISNHLYFYWYRQILGQKVEFLVSFYNNEISEKSEIFDDQFSVERPDGSNFTLKIRSTKLEDSAMYFCASSLQANYGYTFGSGTRLTVV.

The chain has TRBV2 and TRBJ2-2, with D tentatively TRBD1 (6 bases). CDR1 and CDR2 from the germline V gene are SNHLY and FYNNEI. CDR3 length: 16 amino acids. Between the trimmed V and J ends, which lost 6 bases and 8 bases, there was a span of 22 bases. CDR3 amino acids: CASSGDMSGYRGELFF. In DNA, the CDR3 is TGTGCCAGCAGCGGGGACATGAGTGGGTATAGGGGGGAGCTGTTTTTT.

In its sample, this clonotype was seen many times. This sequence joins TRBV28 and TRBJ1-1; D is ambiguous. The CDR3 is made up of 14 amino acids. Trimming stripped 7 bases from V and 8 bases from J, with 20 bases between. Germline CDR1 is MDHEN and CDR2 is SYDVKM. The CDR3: CASTFTTDRREAFF. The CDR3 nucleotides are TGTGCCAGCACCTTCACCACGGACCGGAGAGAAGCTTTCTTT.

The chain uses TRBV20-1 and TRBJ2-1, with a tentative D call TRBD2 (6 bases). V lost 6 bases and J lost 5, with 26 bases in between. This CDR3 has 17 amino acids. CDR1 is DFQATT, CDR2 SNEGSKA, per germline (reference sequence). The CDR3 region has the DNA TGCAGTGCAACACTTGTAGGACTACTGATTGATAACAATGAGCAGTTCTTC. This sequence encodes CSATLVGLLIDNNEQFF.

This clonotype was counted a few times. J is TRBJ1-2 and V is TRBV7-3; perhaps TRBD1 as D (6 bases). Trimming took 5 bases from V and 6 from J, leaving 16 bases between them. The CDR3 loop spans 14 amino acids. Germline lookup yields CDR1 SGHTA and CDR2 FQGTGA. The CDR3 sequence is CASSPKGGQNGYTF. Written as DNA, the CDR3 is TGTGCCAGCAGCCCGAAAGGGGGGCAGAATGGCTACACCTTC.

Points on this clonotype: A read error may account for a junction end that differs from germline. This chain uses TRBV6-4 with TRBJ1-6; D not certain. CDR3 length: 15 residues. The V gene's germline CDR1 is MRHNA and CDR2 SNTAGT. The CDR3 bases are TGTGCCAGCAAGAAACAGAGCTCCTATAATTCACCCCTCCACTTC. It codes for CASKKQSSYNSPLHF.

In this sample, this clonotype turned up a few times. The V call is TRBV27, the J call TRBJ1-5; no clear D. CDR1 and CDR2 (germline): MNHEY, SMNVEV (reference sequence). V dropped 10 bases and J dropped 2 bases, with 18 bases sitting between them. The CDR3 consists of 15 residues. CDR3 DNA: TGTGCCAAACCCCCCCGGGAGAGCCGCAATCAGCCCCAGCATTTT. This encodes CAKPPRESRNQPQHF.